These 30 T cell receptor beta chains share one sample of origin, sequenced in a study of blood T cell repertoires in COVID-19. Data came from immunoSEQ multiplex PCR; TCRdb stores just in-frame clones and leaves some out. The table lists around 80,000 clones, around 90% of them singletons. What was sequenced was peripheral blood. The source is a woman of 80 years or more with acute or convalescent COVID-19.

This rearrangement joins TRBV18 to TRBJ2-1; 9 bases align to TRBD2. CDR3 length equals 16 residues. The trim removed 2 bases at V and 0 bases at J, leaving 2 bases unmatched. Germline CDR1 reads KGHSH; CDR2 reads LQKENI. The CDR3 nucleotides are TGTGCCAGCTCACCAGCGCGGGGGGGCTCCTACAATGAGCAGTTCTTC. The encoded protein is CASSPARGGSYNEQFF.

The genes are TRBV9 and TRBJ2-3; weak D call: TRBD1 (6 bases). The CDR3 is made up of 14 amino acids. Germline lookup yields CDR1 SGDLS and CDR2 YYNGEE. V lost 5 bases, J lost 6 bases, and 16 bases lay in between. The CDR3 DNA reads TGTGCCAGCAGGGAAGACAGGTGGTGGGATACGCAGTATTTT. Residues: CASREDRWWDTQYF. Looking up the rest from reference TRBV9 and TRBJ2-3 gives the full variable domain: DSGVTQTPKHLITATGQRVTLRCSPRSGDLSVYWYQQSLDQGLQFLIQYYNGEERAKGNILERFSAQQFPDLHSELNLSSLELGDSALYFCASREDRWWDTQYFGPGTRLTVL.

V is TRBV29-1 and J is TRBJ2-7; TRBD1 matches 7 bases. Losses at the gene ends were 7 bases for V and 3 bases for J; bases not matched to a gene: 9. Per germline, CDR1 SQVTM and CDR2 ANQGSEA. The CDR3 sequence is 13 residues long. The CDR3 here is CSAEEDRNYEQYF. In DNA, the CDR3 is TGCAGCGCCGAGGAGGACAGGAACTACGAGCAGTACTTC.

This clone was picked up one time. V usage is TRBV6-2 or TRBV6-3 and J usage is TRBJ2-3; TRBD2 aligns across 9 bases. After removal of 4 bases from V and 0 bases from J, the junction contained 5 bases not matched to a gene. Germline CDR1 and CDR2: MNHEY and SVGEGT. There are 16 residues in the CDR3. The CDR3 DNA reads as TGTGCCAGCAGTTTGCGGGGGGGCCAGAGCACAGATACGCAGTATTTT. It is translated as CASSLRGGQSTDTQYF.

CDR3 bases: TGTGCCAGCAGCTCCTGGACAGGGCAGCAAGAGACCCAGTACTTC. Its translation: CASSSWTGQQETQYF. V and J are TRBV7-9 and TRBJ2-5, with 8 bases aligning to TRBD1. Germline V gene lookup returns CDR1 SEHNR and CDR2 FQNEAQ (reference sequence). The ends lost 4 bases at V and 2 bases at J; junction bases unmatched: 6. CDR3 length: 15 amino acids.

The V gene is TRBV27, the J gene TRBJ1-5, with D unresolved. CDR1 is MNHEY, CDR2 SMNVEV, per germline (reference sequence). The CDR3 contains 14 residues. Trimming stripped 2 bases from V and 4 bases from J, with 9 bases between. CDR3 protein: CASSLRGMNQPQHF. In DNA form, the CDR3 reads TGTGCCAGCAGTTTACGGGGAATGAATCAGCCCCAGCATTTT.

The chain carries TRBV7-6 and TRBJ2-5, with 11 bases aligning to TRBD1. CDR1 and CDR2 (germline): SGHVS, FNYEAQ. This CDR3 spans 16 amino acids. V was pared by 1 base and J by 5 bases, with 6 bases of the junction left unmatched. In DNA form, the CDR3 reads TGTGCCAGCAGCTTAGGGGGACAGGGGGAACGGGAGACCCAGTACTTC. This codes for CASSLGGQGERETQYF.

The gene calls are TRBV6-5 and TRBJ1-1; TRBD1 agrees at 8 bases. Germline CDR1 and CDR2: MNHEY and SVGAGI. Trimming at V came to 0 bases and at J to 7 bases, leaving 7 bases not matched to a gene. CDR3 length: 15 residues. Here the CDR3 DNA reads TGTGCCAGCAGTTACTCGGACAGGGATTTTGATGAAGCTTTCTTT. Amino acid sequence: CASSYSDRDFDEAFF.

V is TRBV2 and J is TRBJ2-6, with D perhaps TRBD2 (6 bases). V was clipped by 3 bases and J by 0 bases, with 15 bases between them. Germline V CDR1 and CDR2: SNHLY, FYNNEI. The length of the CDR3 is 18 residues. The CDR3: CASSDQFRGTSGANVLTF. The CDR3 nucleotides are TGTGCCAGCAGTGATCAATTCCGGGGGACCTCTGGGGCCAACGTCCTGACTTTC. The full variable domain, with the rest looked up from reference TRBV2 and TRBJ2-6, is EPEVTQTPSHQVTQMGQEVILRCVPISNHLYFYWYRQILGQKVEFLVSFYNNEISEKSEIFDDQFSVERPDGSNFTLKIRSTKLEDSAMYFCASSDQFRGTSGANVLTFGAGSRLTVL.

The J gene is TRBJ2-2, the V gene TRBV18; weak D call: TRBD1 (5 bases). CDR1 and CDR2 (germline): KGHSH, LQKENI. The V and J ends lost 2 bases and 7 bases respectively, with 17 bases between them. CDR3 length: 16 residues. This CDR3 reads CASSPNQGAGNGELFF. CDR3 in DNA: TGTGCCAGCTCACCAAACCAGGGTGCTGGAAACGGGGAGCTGTTTTTT.

The chain is built from TRBV7-2 and TRBJ1-1, with 7 bases that match TRBD1. CDR1 SGHTA and CDR2 FQGNSA come from the germline V gene. V was clipped by 6 bases and J by 2 bases; unmatched bases: 9. The CDR3 length is 15 residues. In DNA, the CDR3 is TGTGCCAGCAGATTCCGACAGGGACCTAACACTGAAGCTTTCTTT. Translated: CASRFRQGPNTEAFF.

The rearrangement joins TRBV5-4 to TRBJ2-3; TRBD2 is a possible D gene (5 bases). V was cut by 9 bases and J by 0 bases, with 14 bases left in between. This CDR3 spans 14 amino acids. The V gene's germline CDR1 is SGHNT and CDR2 YYREEE (reference sequence). The CDR3 here is CATIPPGSTDTQYF. CDR3 DNA sequence: TGTGCCACTATACCCCCGGGGAGCACAGATACGCAGTATTTT.

The chain couples TRBV7-9 to TRBJ2-3; D gene uncertain. V lost 2 bases to trimming and J lost 7 bases, with 13 bases between them. Germline V gene lookup returns CDR1 SEHNR and CDR2 FQNEAQ (reference sequence). The CDR3 length is 14 residues. The CDR3 DNA follows: TGTGCCAGCAGCTTACCGCGGCCACCCCATACGCAGTATTTT. The encoded protein is CASSLPRPPHTQYF.

The chain couples TRBV9 to TRBJ1-1, with D perhaps matching TRBD1 (6 bases). Trimming took 5 bases from V and 0 from J, leaving 14 bases between them. The germline CDR1 and CDR2 sequences are SGDLS and YYNGEE. The CDR3 contains 15 residues. The CDR3 loop reads CASSNRAGVNTEAFF. The CDR3 bases are TGTGCCAGCAGTAACAGGGCGGGGGTGAACACTGAAGCTTTCTTT.

The rearrangement uses TRBV6-5 and TRBJ2-7, with a possible D match to TRBD1 (6 bases). The CDR3 loop spans 13 amino acids. Trimming shortened V by 5 bases and J by 1 base, and 9 bases separated the two germline ends. Germline V lookup: CDR1 MNHEY, CDR2 SVGAGI. This chain's CDR3 is CASSITGSYEQYF. The CDR3 DNA sequence: TGTGCCAGCAGTATCACAGGGTCCTACGAGCAGTACTTC.

In this sample, this clone turned up once. The V and J genes are TRBV3-1 (or the pseudogene TRBV3-2) and TRBJ1-1; 8 bases line up with TRBD1. Germline-derived CDR1 and CDR2 are LGHDT and YNNKEL (reference sequence). This CDR3 has 14 amino acids. V dropped 7 bases and J dropped 1; count of bases not matched to a gene: 5. CDR3 sequence (DNA): TGTGCCAGCATTCCCGGGACAGGGAACACTGAAGCTTTCTTT. This encodes CASIPGTGNTEAFF.

The V gene is TRBV4-3, the J gene TRBJ2-3; possibly TRBD2 for D (6 bases). The CDR3 runs 18 residues. Per the germline V gene, CDR1 is LGHNA and CDR2 is YSLEER. V shed 4 bases and J shed 2 bases, with 22 bases lying between them. The CDR3 reads CASSLGGSGSAYTDTQYF. CDR3 bases: TGCGCCAGCAGCCTAGGAGGGTCGGGTTCCGCCTACACAGATACGCAGTATTTT.

This chain links TRBV5-1 with TRBJ1-5; D is ambiguous. CDR3 length equals 14 residues. Germline loops: CDR1 SGHRS, CDR2 YFSETQ. V was trimmed by 0 bases and J by 6 bases, leaving 10 bases between them. CDR3 DNA sequence: TGCGCCAGCAGCTTGGGGTCAGAGGGTCAGCCCCAGCATTTT. The encoded protein is CASSLGSEGQPQHF.

The chain carries TRBV2 and TRBJ1-2; 10 bases are shared with TRBD1. Trimming took 5 bases from V and 6 from J; bases not matched to a gene: 3. Germline V lookup: CDR1 SNHLY, CDR2 FYNNEI. This CDR3 region has 13 residues. CDR3 sequence: CASSRGQGDGYTF. The CDR3 DNA sequence: TGTGCCAGCAGTCGCGGACAGGGGGATGGCTACACCTTC.

The chain has TRBV5-1 and TRBJ2-2; D possibly corresponds to TRBD1 (5 bases). Deletions cut 6 bases from V and 0 bases from J, with 9 bases between. CDR3 length: 14 residues. Germline values: CDR1 SGHRS, CDR2 YFSETQ. The CDR3 nucleotides read TGCGCCAGCACCGGACAAGCGAACACCGGGGAGCTGTTTTTT. Encoded protein: CASTGQANTGELFF.

The V gene is TRBV27, the J gene TRBJ1-1; tentative D call: TRBD1 (5 bases). The germline V and J ends were trimmed by 2 bases and 4 bases, with 8 bases remaining between them. CDR1 MNHEY and CDR2 SMNVEV come from the germline V gene (reference sequence). The CDR3 contains 13 residues. CDR3 in amino acids: CASSLHGATEAFF. The CDR3 region has the DNA TGTGCCAGCAGTTTACATGGGGCCACTGAAGCTTTCTTT.

This clone was detected only a few times. The gene calls are TRBV29-1 and TRBJ2-1, with 7 bases fitting TRBD2. V was pared by 0 bases and J by 5 bases, with 7 bases of the junction left unmatched. Germline V gene data show CDR1 as SQVTM and CDR2 as ANQGSEA. The CDR3 consists of 15 residues. CDR3 coding DNA: TGCAGCGTTGAAGAACCGGGACTAACGAACAATGAGCAGTTCTTC. Residues: CSVEEPGLTNNEQFF.

The chain links TRBV23-1 to TRBJ1-3; D unclear. TRBV23-1 is assigned to the ORF class and has an uncertain function. The CDR3 is made up of 17 amino acids. V was clipped by 4 bases and J by 4 bases, with 20 bases between them. CDR3 sequence (DNA): TGCGCCAGCAGTCTGAAATCAAACAGTGCTCGAGGAAACACCATATATTTT. Amino acids: CASSLKSNSARGNTIYF.

This clone is a singleton in its sample. This chain joins TRBV30 and TRBJ1-2; D gene ambiguous. V was pared by 5 bases and J by 2 bases, with 12 bases between. Germline V gene sequence: CDR1 GTSNPN, CDR2 SVGIG (reference sequence). The CDR3 is 13 residues long. CDR3 sequence: CAWAEELNYGYTF. Here the CDR3 DNA reads TGTGCCTGGGCGGAGGAGCTGAACTATGGCTACACCTTC.

The chain couples TRBV19 to TRBJ1-5, with TRBD1 matching over 8 bases. Trimming cost V 4 bases and J 6 bases; bases outside gene matches: 5. This CDR3 spans 14 amino acids. The germline CDR1 and CDR2 sequences are LNHDA and SQIVND (reference sequence). Here the CDR3 DNA reads TGTGCCAGTAGTACTGGACAGGGCGGTCAGCCCCAGCATTTT. This sequence encodes CASSTGQGGQPQHF.

The chain is built from TRBV19 and TRBJ2-1; 14 positions match TRBD2. The CDR3 spans 16 residues. V shed 2 bases and J 7 bases; nucleotides not matched to a gene: 4. Germline-derived CDR1 and CDR2 are LNHDA and SQIVND (reference sequence). The CDR3 loop is CASSIIGTSGGNEQFF. For the CDR3, the DNA is TGTGCCAGTAGTATAATAGGGACTAGCGGGGGAAATGAGCAGTTCTTC.

This clone came up a few times. The rearrangement links TRBV20-1 to TRBJ2-1; the match to TRBD1 covers 8 bases. The CDR3 extends over 11 amino acids. Germline V lookup: CDR1 DFQATT, CDR2 SNEGSKA (reference sequence). The CDR3 nucleotides read TGCCACGCGGACAGGGAAAATGAGCAGTTCTTC. Amino acid sequence: CHADRENEQFF.

The chain recombines TRBV19 with TRBJ2-6; 7 nucleotides align to TRBD1. V was pared by 6 bases and J by 0 bases, with 11 bases of the junction left unmatched. The CDR3 sequence is 18 residues long. CDR1 and CDR2 from the germline V gene are LNHDA and SQIVND (reference sequence). The CDR3 is CASSIRTGGFSGANVLTF. The CDR3 DNA reads as TGTGCCAGTAGCATCCGGACAGGAGGCTTCTCTGGGGCCAACGTCCTGACTTTC.

The chain carries TRBV5-1 and TRBJ2-5; tentative D call: TRBD2 (6 bases). With 4 bases removed from V and 5 bases from J, the gap between germline ends came to 15 bases. The CDR3 runs to 14 residues. From germline, CDR1 is SGHRS and CDR2 YFSETQ. The CDR3 DNA sequence: TGCGCCAGCAGCCCGGAGGGCCTACGGGAGACCCAGTACTTC. This codes for CASSPEGLRETQYF. The variable domain in full, completed from reference TRBV5-1 and TRBJ2-5, reads KAGVTQTPRYLIKTRGQQVTLSCSPISGHRSVSWYQQTPGQGLQFLFEYFSETQRNKGNFPGRFSGRQFSNSRSEMNVSTLELGDSALYLCASSPEGLRETQYFGPGTRLLVL.

V and J are TRBV2 and TRBJ2-2; 9 nucleotides match TRBD2. Germline V CDR1 and CDR2: SNHLY, FYNNEI. Trimming cost V 6 bases and J 2 bases; bases outside gene matches: 1. The CDR3 is 14 residues long. CDR3 residues: CASRTSGNTGELFF. The CDR3 DNA is TGTGCCAGCAGGACTAGCGGCAACACCGGGGAGCTGTTTTTT.